This entry describes one T cell receptor beta chain. This CDR3 comprises 13 residues. CDR1 SGHVS and CDR2 FQNEAQ come from the germline V gene. Deletions cut 3 bases from V and 8 bases from J, with 13 bases between. This sample is drawn from a study of blood T cell repertoires in COVID-19. TCRdb's copy holds only in-frame clones and misses some; the assay was immunoSEQ multiplex PCR. The data hold fewer than 250,000 clones, with about 85% observed a single time. The sequence was collected from a man aged 25-40 years with acute or convalescent COVID-19. The material sequenced was peripheral blood. The V and J genes are TRBV7-8 and TRBJ1-1; D is ambiguous. The CDR3 sequence is CASSFIVHPEAFF. The CDR3 nucleotides read TGTGCCAGCAGCTTTATAGTTCACCCCGAAGCTTTCTTT.